This passage covers 6 T cell receptor beta chains from one sample sequenced in a study of T cells in localized non-small cell lung cancer. Clones were sequenced by immunoSEQ multiplex PCR, and TCRdb holds only the in-frame ones, with some missing. Of some 30,000 clones in the sample, 87% were seen once. Specimen: peripheral blood mononuclear cells, collected before any cancer treatment. The receptor set was obtained from a man aged 35 to 69 with stage III lung adenocarcinoma.

J is TRBJ1-5 and V is TRBV19; D may be TRBD1 (5 bases). CDR1 LNHDA and CDR2 SQIVND come from the germline V gene (reference sequence). V lost 6 bases and J 2 bases, leaving 20 bases between the germline ends. CDR3 length: 17 residues. The CDR3 coding sequence is TGTGCCAGTAGCCGCTTCCCGGGACTGACGGGCAATCAGCCCCAGCATTTT. This codes for CASSRFPGLTGNQPQHF.

The chain is built from TRBV7-9 and TRBJ2-7, with unresolved D. V dropped 4 bases and J dropped 3 bases, with 7 bases sitting between them. The germline CDR1 and CDR2 sequences are SEHNR and FQNEAQ (reference sequence). CDR3 length: 12 amino acids. Written as DNA, the CDR3 is TGTGCCAGCAGCTGGGGAAGCTACGAGCAGTACTTC. The encoded protein is CASSWGSYEQYF.

This chain's CDR3 is CASSPQGRKTRGYEQYF. The CDR3 DNA is TGTGCCAGCAGCCCCCAGGGGAGAAAGACAAGGGGTTACGAGCAGTACTTC. The chain carries TRBV11-2 and TRBJ2-7, with a tentative D call TRBD1 (6 bases). CDR1 is SGHAT, CDR2 FQNNGV, per germline. The CDR3 length is 17 residues. Trimming took off 5 bases at V and 4 bases at J, with 24 bases between the two ends.

The rearrangement links TRBV18 to TRBJ2-1; the D gene is possibly TRBD1 (6 bases). The CDR3 has 13 amino acids. V was trimmed by 3 bases and J by 5 bases, leaving 8 bases between them. Germline V gives CDR1 KGHSH, CDR2 LQKENI. CDR3 DNA sequence: TGTGCCAGCTCACCGGGACACAACAATGAGCAGTTCTTC. It is translated as CASSPGHNNEQFF.

In its sample, this clone was seen a few times. J is TRBJ1-5 and V is TRBV7-2, with D perhaps TRBD1 (6 bases). Trimming removed 5 bases at V and 4 bases at J, with 12 bases between. Germline V gives CDR1 SGHTA, CDR2 FQGNSA. The CDR3 is 14 residues long. As DNA, the CDR3 is TGTGCCAGCAGCCCCGGAGGGGGAAATCAGCCCCAGCATTTT. It codes for CASSPGGGNQPQHF.

In its sample, this clone was seen a few times. The J gene is TRBJ1-1, the V gene TRBV6-6, with D uncertain. The germline gives CDR1 MNHNY, CDR2 SVGAGI (reference sequence). The CDR3 extends over 13 amino acids. Trimming shortened V by 2 bases and J by 5 bases, and 9 bases separated the two germline ends. CDR3 DNA: TGTGCCAGCAGTTACGAAGCGGGTACTGAAGCTTTCTTT. This sequence encodes CASSYEAGTEAFF.